This record covers a single T cell receptor beta chain. Antigen specificity is unknown. This specimen comes from a study of shared clonotypes between healthy human individuals. Background on the study: CD8 memory received one plate per donor, CD8 naive two, CD4 memory three and CD4 naive three. Findings and caveats of the study: Compared with clonotypes that all four donors shared, non-shared clonotypes had lower generation probabilities. The study found about 5% of naive CD4 clonotypes shared across a handful of donors. Estimated richness was generally greater in naive than memory subsets.

The CDR3 has 18 amino acids. Per germline, CDR1 MGHRA and CDR2 YSYEKL. V was clipped by 6 bases and J by 4 bases; unmatched bases: 11. Clones were read by immunoSEQ multiplex PCR, and TCRdb kept only the in-frame ones, dropping some. The table has hundreds of thousands of clones, around 73% seen once; the top ten hold about 1.8%. The sequence was obtained from a woman in her twenties or thirties in good health. Specimen: memory CD4+ T cells sorted from blood. Subset noted: CD45RA-negative fraction. The chain uses TRBV4-1 and TRBJ2-2; the match to TRBD2 covers 13 bases. CDR3: CASSLSLAGGHSTGELFF. The CDR3 DNA reads as TGCGCCAGCAGTCTCTCACTAGCGGGAGGGCATAGCACCGGGGAGCTGTTTTTT.